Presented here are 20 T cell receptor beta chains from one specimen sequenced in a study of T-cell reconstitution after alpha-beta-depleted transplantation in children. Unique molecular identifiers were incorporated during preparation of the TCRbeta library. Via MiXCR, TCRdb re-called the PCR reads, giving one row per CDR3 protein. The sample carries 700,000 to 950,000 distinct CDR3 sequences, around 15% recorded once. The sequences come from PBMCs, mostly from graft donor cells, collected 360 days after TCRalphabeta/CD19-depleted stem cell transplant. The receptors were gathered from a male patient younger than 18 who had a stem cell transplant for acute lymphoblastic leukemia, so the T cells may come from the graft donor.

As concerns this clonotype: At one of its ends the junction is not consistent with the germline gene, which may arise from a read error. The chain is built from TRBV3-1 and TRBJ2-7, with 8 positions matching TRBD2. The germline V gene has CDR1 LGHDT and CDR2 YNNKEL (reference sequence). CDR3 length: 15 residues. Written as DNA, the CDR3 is TGTGCCAGCAGCCAATATGCGGGAGGCTCCTTCGAGCAGTACTTC. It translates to CASSQYAGGSFEQYF.

The chain's CDR3 is CASSYPLGGRDEQFF. The CDR3 region has the DNA TGTGCCAGCAGCTACCCACTAGGTGGGAGGGATGAGCAGTTCTTC. The chain links TRBV13 to TRBJ2-1; TRBD2 matches 7 bases. The V and J ends lost 4 bases and 8 bases, in that order; junction bases with no gene match: 11. The germline V gene encodes CDR1 PRHDT and CDR2 FYEKMQ (reference sequence). The CDR3 is made up of 15 amino acids.

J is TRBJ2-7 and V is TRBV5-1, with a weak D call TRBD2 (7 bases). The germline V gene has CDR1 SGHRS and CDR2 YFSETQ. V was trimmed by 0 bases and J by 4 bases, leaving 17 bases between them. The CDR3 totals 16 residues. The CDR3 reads CASSLVEGGGAYEQYF. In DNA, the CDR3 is TGCGCCAGCAGCTTGGTAGAAGGGGGGGGCGCGTACGAGCAGTACTTC.

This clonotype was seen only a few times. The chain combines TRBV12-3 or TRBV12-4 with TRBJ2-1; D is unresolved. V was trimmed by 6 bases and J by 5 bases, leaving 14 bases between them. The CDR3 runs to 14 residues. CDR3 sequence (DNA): TGTGCCAGCAGCCCATGGGCGATAGACAATGAGCAGTTCTTC. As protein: CASSPWAIDNEQFF.

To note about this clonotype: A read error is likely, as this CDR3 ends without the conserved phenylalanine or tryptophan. CDR3 bases: TGTGCCACCAGTGTAGGGGGTTACTACAATGAGCAGTTCTGC. Residues: CATSVGGYYNEQFC. The chain couples TRBV24-1 to TRBJ2-1; D is possibly TRBD1 (6 bases). Trimming left V 5 bases short and J 3 bases short, with 10 bases between. The germline V gene encodes CDR1 KGHDR and CDR2 SFDVKD. The CDR3 sequence is 14 residues long.

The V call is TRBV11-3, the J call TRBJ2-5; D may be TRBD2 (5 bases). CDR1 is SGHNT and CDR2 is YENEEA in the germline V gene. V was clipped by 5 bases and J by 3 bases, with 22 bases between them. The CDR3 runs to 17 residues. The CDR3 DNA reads TGTGCCAGCAGCAGAGGGCCGGGGTCCCCCGTTAAAGAGACCCAGTACTTC. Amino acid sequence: CASSRGPGSPVKETQYF. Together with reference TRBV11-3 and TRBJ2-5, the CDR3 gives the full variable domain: EAGVVQSPRYKIIEKKQPVAFWCNPISGHNTLYWYLQNLGQGPELLIRYENEEAVDDSQLPKDRFSAERLKGVDSTLKIQPAELGDSAVYLCASSRGPGSPVKETQYFGPGTRLLVL.

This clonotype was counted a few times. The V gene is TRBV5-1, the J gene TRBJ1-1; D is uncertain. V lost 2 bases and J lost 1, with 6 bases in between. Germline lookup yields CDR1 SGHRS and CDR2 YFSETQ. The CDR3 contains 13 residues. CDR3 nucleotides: TGCGCCAGCAGCTTCGTACAGAACACTGAAGCTTTCTTT. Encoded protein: CASSFVQNTEAFF. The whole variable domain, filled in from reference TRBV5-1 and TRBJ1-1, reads KAGVTQTPRYLIKTRGQQVTLSCSPISGHRSVSWYQQTPGQGLQFLFEYFSETQRNKGNFPGRFSGRQFSNSRSEMNVSTLELGDSALYLCASSFVQNTEAFFGQGTRLTVV.

CDR3 in amino acids: CASSLVRTLSNQPQHF. The CDR3 DNA is TGTGCCAGCAGCTTAGTCCGGACACTTAGCAATCAGCCCCAGCATTTT. This rearrangement joins TRBV7-8 to TRBJ1-5; possibly TRBD1 for D (5 bases). Looked up from germline, CDR1 is SGHVS and CDR2 is FQNEAQ. V was shortened by 1 base and J by 0 bases, with 10 bases between the two germline ends. The CDR3 contains 16 residues.

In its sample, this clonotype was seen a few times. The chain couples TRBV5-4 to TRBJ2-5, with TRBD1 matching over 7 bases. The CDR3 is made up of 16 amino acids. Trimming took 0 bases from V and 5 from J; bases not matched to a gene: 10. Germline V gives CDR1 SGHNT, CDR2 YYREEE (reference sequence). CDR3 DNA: TGTGCCAGCAGCTTGGTTCGGGGAGTCAGGGGGGAGACCCAGTACTTC. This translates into CASSLVRGVRGETQYF.

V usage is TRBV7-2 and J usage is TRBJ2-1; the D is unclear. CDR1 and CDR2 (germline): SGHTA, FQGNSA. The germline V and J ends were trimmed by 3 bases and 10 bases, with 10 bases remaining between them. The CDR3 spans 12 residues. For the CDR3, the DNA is TGTGCCAGCAGCTTTGGTCCTGGCGAGCAGTTCTTC. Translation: CASSFGPGEQFF.

The CDR3 nucleotides read TGCAGCGTTGAAAAAAGCGGGAGCTACGAGCAGTACTTC. Translation: CSVEKSGSYEQYF. The genes are TRBV29-1 and TRBJ2-7, with 8 positions matching TRBD2. V gave up 2 bases and J gave up 3 bases; unmatched junction bases: 3. The CDR3 runs 13 residues. Germline V gene lookup returns CDR1 SQVTM and CDR2 ANQGSEA.

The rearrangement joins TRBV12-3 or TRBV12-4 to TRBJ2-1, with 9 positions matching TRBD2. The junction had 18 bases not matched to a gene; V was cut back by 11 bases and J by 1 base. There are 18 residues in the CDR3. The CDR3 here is CAFCSTGVAGASYNEQFF. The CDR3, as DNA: TGTGCCTTCTGTTCCACCGGGGTAGCGGGAGCGTCCTACAATGAGCAGTTCTTC.

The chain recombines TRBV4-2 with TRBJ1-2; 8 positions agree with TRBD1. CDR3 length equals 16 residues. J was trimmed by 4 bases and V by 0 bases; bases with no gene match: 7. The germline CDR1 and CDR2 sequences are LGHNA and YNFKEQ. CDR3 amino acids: CASSQDSSGTGYGYTF. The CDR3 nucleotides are TGTGCCAGCAGCCAAGATTCCTCCGGGACAGGCTATGGCTACACCTTC.

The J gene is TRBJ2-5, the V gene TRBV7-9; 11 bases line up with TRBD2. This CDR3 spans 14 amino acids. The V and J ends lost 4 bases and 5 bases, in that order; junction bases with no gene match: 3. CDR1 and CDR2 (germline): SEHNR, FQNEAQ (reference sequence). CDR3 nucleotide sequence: TGTGCCAGCAGCTCCTGGACTAGCGGGGAGACCCAGTACTTC. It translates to CASSSWTSGETQYF.

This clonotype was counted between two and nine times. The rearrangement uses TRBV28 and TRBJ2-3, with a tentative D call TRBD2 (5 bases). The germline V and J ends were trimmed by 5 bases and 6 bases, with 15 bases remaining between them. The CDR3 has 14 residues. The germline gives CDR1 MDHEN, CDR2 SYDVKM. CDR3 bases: TGTGCCAGCAGTAGACCCCGAGGGCCCGATACGCAGTATTTT. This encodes CASSRPRGPDTQYF. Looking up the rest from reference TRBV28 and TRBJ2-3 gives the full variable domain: DVKVTQSSRYLVKRTGEKVFLECVQDMDHENMFWYRQDPGLGLRLIYFSYDVKMKEKGDIPEGYSVSREKKERFSLILESASTNQTSMYLCASSRPRGPDTQYFGPGTRLTVL.

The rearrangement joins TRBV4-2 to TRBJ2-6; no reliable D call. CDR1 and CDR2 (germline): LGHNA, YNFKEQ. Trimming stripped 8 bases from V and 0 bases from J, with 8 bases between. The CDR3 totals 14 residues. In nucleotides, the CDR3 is TGTGCCAGCGTCGCGAGCTCTGGGGCCAACGTCCTGACTTTC. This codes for CASVASSGANVLTF.

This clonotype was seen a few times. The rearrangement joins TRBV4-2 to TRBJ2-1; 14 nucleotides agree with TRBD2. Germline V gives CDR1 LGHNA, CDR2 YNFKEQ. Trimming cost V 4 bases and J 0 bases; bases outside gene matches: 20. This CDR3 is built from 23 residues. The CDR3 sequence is CASSLRGTSGSPLLVGSYNEQFF. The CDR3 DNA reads TGTGCCAGCAGCCTACGAGGGACTAGCGGGAGCCCCCTCTTAGTAGGCTCCTACAATGAGCAGTTCTTC.

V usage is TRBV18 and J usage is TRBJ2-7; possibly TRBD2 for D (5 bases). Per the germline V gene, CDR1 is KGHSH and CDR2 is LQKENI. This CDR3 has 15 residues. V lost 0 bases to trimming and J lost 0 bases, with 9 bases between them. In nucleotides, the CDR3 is TGTGCCAGCTCACCACCGTCTAGCATCTCCTACGAGCAGTACTTC. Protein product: CASSPPSSISYEQYF.

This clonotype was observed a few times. CDR3 nucleotide sequence: TGTGCCAGCAGCGTATCCGGACTAGCGGGAGGATACAATGAGCAGTTCTTC. It is translated as CASSVSGLAGGYNEQFF. This sequence joins TRBV9 and TRBJ2-1; 14 positions agree with TRBD2. The germline CDR1 and CDR2 sequences are SGDLS and YYNGEE. The CDR3 is 17 amino acids. Trimming at V came to 1 base and at J to 4 bases, leaving 4 bases not matched to a gene. The full variable domain, rest sourced from reference TRBV9 and TRBJ2-1, is DSGVTQTPKHLITATGQRVTLRCSPRSGDLSVYWYQQSLDQGLQFLIQYYNGEERAKGNILERFSAQQFPDLHSELNLSSLELGDSALYFCASSVSGLAGGYNEQFFGPGTRLTVL.

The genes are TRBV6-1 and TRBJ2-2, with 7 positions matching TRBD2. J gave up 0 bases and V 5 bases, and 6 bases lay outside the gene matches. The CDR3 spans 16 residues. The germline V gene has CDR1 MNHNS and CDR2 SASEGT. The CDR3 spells CASSQRAGANTGELFF. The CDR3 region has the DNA TGTGCCAGCAGTCAACGGGCGGGAGCGAACACCGGGGAGCTGTTTTTT.